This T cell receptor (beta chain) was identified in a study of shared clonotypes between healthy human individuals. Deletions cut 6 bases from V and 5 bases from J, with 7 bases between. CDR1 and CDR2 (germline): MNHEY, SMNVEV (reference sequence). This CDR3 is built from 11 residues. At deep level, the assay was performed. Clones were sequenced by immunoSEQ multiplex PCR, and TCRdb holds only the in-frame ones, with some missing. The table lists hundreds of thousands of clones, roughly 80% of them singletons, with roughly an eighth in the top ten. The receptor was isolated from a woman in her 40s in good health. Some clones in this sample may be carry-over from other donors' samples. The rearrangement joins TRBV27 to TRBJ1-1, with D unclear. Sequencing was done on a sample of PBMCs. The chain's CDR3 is CASRRGTEAFF. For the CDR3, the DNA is TGTGCCAGCAGGCGAGGAACTGAAGCTTTCTTT.